The 21 T cell receptor beta chains listed next were all sequenced from one sample in a study of T cell changes during pregnancy in multiple sclerosis. The assay was immunoSEQ multiplex PCR, and TCRdb's table has in-frame clones only and misses some. Of 65,000 to 85,000 clones listed, approximately 93% were seen once; the top ten hold about 0.99%. Sequencing used peripheral blood, obtained in the second trimester of pregnancy. Receptor source: a female donor in good health, enrolled as a control in a pregnancy study.

This clone is deemed medium-sized. The chain is built from TRBV14 and TRBJ2-1; the D gene is possibly TRBD1 (11 bases). Trimming removed 4 bases at V and 8 bases at J, with 30 bases between. Germline CDR1 SGHDN, CDR2 FVKESK. CDR3 length: 19 residues. The CDR3 loop reads CASSPWTGGVGLATDEQFF. The CDR3 DNA follows: TGTGCCAGCAGCCCCTGGACAGGGGGCGTGGGACTAGCGACCGATGAGCAGTTCTTC.

The rearrangement uses TRBV6-5 and TRBJ2-3, with 7 bases aligning to TRBD1. Germline values: CDR1 MNHEY, CDR2 SVGAGI. The V segment lost 5 bases and the J segment 4 bases; nucleotides outside the gene matches: 6. The CDR3 extends over 14 amino acids. The CDR3 DNA is TGTGCCAGCAGTAAGCGGACAGGACCAGATACGCAGTATTTT. This gives the protein CASSKRTGPDTQYF.

The rearrangement links TRBV2 to TRBJ2-7; weak D call: TRBD1 (5 bases). Per the germline V gene, CDR1 is SNHLY and CDR2 is FYNNEI. This CDR3 comprises 12 residues. V shed 4 bases and J shed 2 bases, with 6 bases lying between them. DNA of the CDR3: TGTGCCAGCAGTGGGACACCCTACGAGCAGTACTTC. Translated: CASSGTPYEQYF.

This chain links TRBV7-2 with TRBJ2-1; 9 bases align to TRBD2. V gave up 5 bases and J gave up 7 bases; unmatched junction bases: 6. CDR1 SGHTA and CDR2 FQGNSA come from the germline V gene. The CDR3 runs to 14 residues. CDR3 in amino acids: CASSDRGLANEQFF. The CDR3, as DNA: TGTGCCAGCAGCGATAGGGGACTAGCTAATGAGCAGTTCTTC.

The chain uses TRBV10-3 and TRBJ2-7, with D perhaps TRBD1 (6 bases). Trimming shortened V by 4 bases and J by 5 bases, and 21 bases separated the two germline ends. CDR1 ENHRY and CDR2 SYGVKD come from the germline V gene. CDR3 size: 16 residues. In nucleotides, the CDR3 is TGTGCCATCAGTGTGGGGGAGATCAGGGGATTCGACGAGCAGTACTTC. Translating it yields CAISVGEIRGFDEQYF.

This rearrangement joins TRBV9 to TRBJ2-7; a weak D match, TRBD2 (5 bases). This CDR3 has 14 amino acids. The V and J ends lost 0 bases and 4 bases respectively, with 11 bases between them. Germline assignment: CDR1 SGDLS and CDR2 YYNGEE. The CDR3 reads CASSVGSSVYEQYF. The CDR3 DNA reads TGTGCCAGCAGCGTAGGTAGTAGCGTATACGAGCAGTACTTC.

V and J are TRBV9 and TRBJ2-5; D perhaps matches TRBD1 (6 bases). The V gene lost 0 bases and the J gene lost 0 bases, with 9 bases spanning the gap. CDR1 is SGDLS, CDR2 YYNGEE, per germline. This CDR3 spans 15 amino acids. In DNA, the CDR3 is TGTGCCAGCAGCGTAGGGGACATCCACCAAGAGACCCAGTACTTC. Translation: CASSVGDIHQETQYF.

The genes are TRBV6-5 and TRBJ1-3, with 11 bases fitting TRBD1. Trimming at V came to 0 bases and at J to 2 bases, leaving 0 bases not matched to a gene. This CDR3 is built from 16 residues. Germline V gene sequence: CDR1 MNHEY, CDR2 SVGAGI. CDR3: CASSYSDRGPGNTIYF. The CDR3, as DNA: TGTGCCAGCAGTTACTCGGACAGGGGGCCTGGAAACACCATATATTTT.

The V and J genes are TRBV5-1 and TRBJ2-3; D possibly corresponds to TRBD2 (5 bases). Germline lookup yields CDR1 SGHRS and CDR2 YFSETQ. V was shortened by 2 bases and J by 8 bases, with 15 bases between the two germline ends. This CDR3 spans 14 amino acids. In DNA, the CDR3 is TGCGCCAGCAGCTTTGAGTTCGGGAAGGGTACGCAGTATTTT. Translating gives CASSFEFGKGTQYF.

Concerning this clone: This specimen includes other DNA sequences encoding the same CDR3. The rearrangement joins TRBV4-1 to TRBJ2-1; 9 bases are a match to TRBD2. CDR3 length: 14 residues. CDR1 MGHRA and CDR2 YSYEKL come from the germline V gene. The V and J ends lost 0 bases and 10 bases, in that order; junction bases with no gene match: 4. CDR3 nucleotide sequence: TGCGCCAGCAGCCAAGAAGGTCTAGCGGGGGAGCAGTTCTTC. Protein product: CASSQEGLAGEQFF.

The CDR3 is CASNPSGGGLETQYF. The DNA for the CDR3 is TGTGCCAGTAACCCATCGGGGGGGGGTTTAGAGACCCAGTACTTC. The V and J genes are TRBV19 and TRBJ2-5, with 8 bases matching TRBD2. There are 15 residues in the CDR3. Germline assignment: CDR1 LNHDA and CDR2 SQIVND (reference sequence). V trimming: 7 bases; J trimming: 4 bases; junction bases outside the gene matches: 11.

This chain uses TRBV21-1 with TRBJ1-5. TRBV21-1 is a known pseudogene. The CDR3 consists of 16 residues. The CDR3 DNA sequence: TGTGCCAGCAGCAAATGGGGGGATTGGGGCAATCAGCCCCAGCATTTT. Its protein product is CASSKWGDWGNQPQHF.

V usage is TRBV11-2 and J usage is TRBJ1-2; D gene ambiguous. The CDR3 is 13 amino acids. The germline V and J ends were trimmed by 2 bases and 5 bases, with 9 bases remaining between them. Germline lookup yields CDR1 SGHAT and CDR2 FQNNGV. CDR3 sequence reads: CASSLFFGYGYTF. The CDR3 DNA sequence: TGTGCCAGCAGCTTATTTTTCGGGTATGGCTACACCTTC.

This rearrangement joins TRBV5-1 to TRBJ2-1; TRBD2 aligns across 9 bases. V trimming: 5 bases; J trimming: 9 bases; junction bases outside the gene matches: 18. This CDR3 spans 17 amino acids. Germline CDR1 SGHRS, CDR2 YFSETQ. For the CDR3, the DNA is TGCGCCAGCAGTCCCGGTACCCAATTAGCGGGAGCTGCTGAGCAGTTCTTC. Its protein product is CASSPGTQLAGAAEQFF.

The chain combines TRBV7-9 with TRBJ2-3; possibly TRBD2 for D (5 bases). V was shortened by 3 bases and J by 0 bases, with 7 bases between the two germline ends. This CDR3 contains 14 residues. The germline CDR1 and CDR2 sequences are SEHNR and FQNEAQ (reference sequence). The CDR3 region is CASSFDYSTDTQYF. The CDR3 bases are TGTGCCAGCAGCTTTGACTATAGCACAGATACGCAGTATTTT.

This chain joins TRBV7-2 and TRBJ2-3; 7 bases align to TRBD1. Germline CDR1 is SGHTA and CDR2 is FQGNSA. V was clipped by 5 bases and J by 1 base; unmatched bases: 9. The CDR3 is made up of 16 amino acids. The CDR3, as DNA: TGTGCCAGCAGCAAGGACAGGCTCTCTGGCACAGATACGCAGTATTTT. Translating it yields CASSKDRLSGTDTQYF.

J is TRBJ2-7 and V is TRBV5-1; perhaps TRBD1 as D (7 bases). CDR3 length: 14 residues. Germline CDR1 SGHRS, CDR2 YFSETQ. Between the trimmed V and J ends, which lost 3 bases and 2 bases, there was a span of 12 bases. CDR3: CASSSQGGTYEQYF. Here the CDR3 DNA reads TGCGCCAGCAGCTCCCAGGGGGGCACCTACGAGCAGTACTTC.

The CDR3 reads CASSPSGRLLQETQYF. The CDR3 nucleotides read TGTGCCAGCAGCCCAAGCGGGCGGTTACTACAAGAGACCCAGTACTTC. The V gene is TRBV7-2, the J gene TRBJ2-5; the D gene is possibly TRBD2 (6 bases). This CDR3 has 16 amino acids. CDR1 is SGHTA and CDR2 is FQGNSA in the germline V gene. V lost 5 bases, J lost 2 bases, and 18 bases lay in between.

The chain employs TRBV21-1 and TRBJ2-7; the D call in the table, TRBD1, was not verified against the DNA. TRBV21-1 is noted as a pseudogene. The CDR3 consists of 19 residues. CDR3 in DNA: TGTGCCAGCAAGAAAACGACAGGGAGTGGAGCGTCACACACCTACGAGCAGTACTTC. Its protein is CASKKTTGSGASHTYEQYF.

The chain employs TRBV28 and TRBJ2-1, with 8 bases aligning to TRBD2. V was clipped by 3 bases and J by 10 bases; unmatched bases: 8. The CDR3 has 14 residues. Germline loops: CDR1 MDHEN, CDR2 SYDVKM. The CDR3 coding sequence is TGTGCCAGCAGTTTGGGGACTAGTCGCCACGAGCAGTTCTTC. Its protein product is CASSLGTSRHEQFF.

The chain links TRBV7-6 to TRBJ2-1; TRBD2 is a possible D gene (6 bases). CDR3 size: 13 residues. CDR1 is SGHVS and CDR2 is FNYEAQ in the germline V gene. V lost 3 bases to trimming and J lost 7 bases, with 10 bases between them. The CDR3 sequence is CASSLGLPNEQFF. The CDR3 DNA reads TGTGCCAGCAGCTTGGGACTGCCTAATGAGCAGTTCTTC.